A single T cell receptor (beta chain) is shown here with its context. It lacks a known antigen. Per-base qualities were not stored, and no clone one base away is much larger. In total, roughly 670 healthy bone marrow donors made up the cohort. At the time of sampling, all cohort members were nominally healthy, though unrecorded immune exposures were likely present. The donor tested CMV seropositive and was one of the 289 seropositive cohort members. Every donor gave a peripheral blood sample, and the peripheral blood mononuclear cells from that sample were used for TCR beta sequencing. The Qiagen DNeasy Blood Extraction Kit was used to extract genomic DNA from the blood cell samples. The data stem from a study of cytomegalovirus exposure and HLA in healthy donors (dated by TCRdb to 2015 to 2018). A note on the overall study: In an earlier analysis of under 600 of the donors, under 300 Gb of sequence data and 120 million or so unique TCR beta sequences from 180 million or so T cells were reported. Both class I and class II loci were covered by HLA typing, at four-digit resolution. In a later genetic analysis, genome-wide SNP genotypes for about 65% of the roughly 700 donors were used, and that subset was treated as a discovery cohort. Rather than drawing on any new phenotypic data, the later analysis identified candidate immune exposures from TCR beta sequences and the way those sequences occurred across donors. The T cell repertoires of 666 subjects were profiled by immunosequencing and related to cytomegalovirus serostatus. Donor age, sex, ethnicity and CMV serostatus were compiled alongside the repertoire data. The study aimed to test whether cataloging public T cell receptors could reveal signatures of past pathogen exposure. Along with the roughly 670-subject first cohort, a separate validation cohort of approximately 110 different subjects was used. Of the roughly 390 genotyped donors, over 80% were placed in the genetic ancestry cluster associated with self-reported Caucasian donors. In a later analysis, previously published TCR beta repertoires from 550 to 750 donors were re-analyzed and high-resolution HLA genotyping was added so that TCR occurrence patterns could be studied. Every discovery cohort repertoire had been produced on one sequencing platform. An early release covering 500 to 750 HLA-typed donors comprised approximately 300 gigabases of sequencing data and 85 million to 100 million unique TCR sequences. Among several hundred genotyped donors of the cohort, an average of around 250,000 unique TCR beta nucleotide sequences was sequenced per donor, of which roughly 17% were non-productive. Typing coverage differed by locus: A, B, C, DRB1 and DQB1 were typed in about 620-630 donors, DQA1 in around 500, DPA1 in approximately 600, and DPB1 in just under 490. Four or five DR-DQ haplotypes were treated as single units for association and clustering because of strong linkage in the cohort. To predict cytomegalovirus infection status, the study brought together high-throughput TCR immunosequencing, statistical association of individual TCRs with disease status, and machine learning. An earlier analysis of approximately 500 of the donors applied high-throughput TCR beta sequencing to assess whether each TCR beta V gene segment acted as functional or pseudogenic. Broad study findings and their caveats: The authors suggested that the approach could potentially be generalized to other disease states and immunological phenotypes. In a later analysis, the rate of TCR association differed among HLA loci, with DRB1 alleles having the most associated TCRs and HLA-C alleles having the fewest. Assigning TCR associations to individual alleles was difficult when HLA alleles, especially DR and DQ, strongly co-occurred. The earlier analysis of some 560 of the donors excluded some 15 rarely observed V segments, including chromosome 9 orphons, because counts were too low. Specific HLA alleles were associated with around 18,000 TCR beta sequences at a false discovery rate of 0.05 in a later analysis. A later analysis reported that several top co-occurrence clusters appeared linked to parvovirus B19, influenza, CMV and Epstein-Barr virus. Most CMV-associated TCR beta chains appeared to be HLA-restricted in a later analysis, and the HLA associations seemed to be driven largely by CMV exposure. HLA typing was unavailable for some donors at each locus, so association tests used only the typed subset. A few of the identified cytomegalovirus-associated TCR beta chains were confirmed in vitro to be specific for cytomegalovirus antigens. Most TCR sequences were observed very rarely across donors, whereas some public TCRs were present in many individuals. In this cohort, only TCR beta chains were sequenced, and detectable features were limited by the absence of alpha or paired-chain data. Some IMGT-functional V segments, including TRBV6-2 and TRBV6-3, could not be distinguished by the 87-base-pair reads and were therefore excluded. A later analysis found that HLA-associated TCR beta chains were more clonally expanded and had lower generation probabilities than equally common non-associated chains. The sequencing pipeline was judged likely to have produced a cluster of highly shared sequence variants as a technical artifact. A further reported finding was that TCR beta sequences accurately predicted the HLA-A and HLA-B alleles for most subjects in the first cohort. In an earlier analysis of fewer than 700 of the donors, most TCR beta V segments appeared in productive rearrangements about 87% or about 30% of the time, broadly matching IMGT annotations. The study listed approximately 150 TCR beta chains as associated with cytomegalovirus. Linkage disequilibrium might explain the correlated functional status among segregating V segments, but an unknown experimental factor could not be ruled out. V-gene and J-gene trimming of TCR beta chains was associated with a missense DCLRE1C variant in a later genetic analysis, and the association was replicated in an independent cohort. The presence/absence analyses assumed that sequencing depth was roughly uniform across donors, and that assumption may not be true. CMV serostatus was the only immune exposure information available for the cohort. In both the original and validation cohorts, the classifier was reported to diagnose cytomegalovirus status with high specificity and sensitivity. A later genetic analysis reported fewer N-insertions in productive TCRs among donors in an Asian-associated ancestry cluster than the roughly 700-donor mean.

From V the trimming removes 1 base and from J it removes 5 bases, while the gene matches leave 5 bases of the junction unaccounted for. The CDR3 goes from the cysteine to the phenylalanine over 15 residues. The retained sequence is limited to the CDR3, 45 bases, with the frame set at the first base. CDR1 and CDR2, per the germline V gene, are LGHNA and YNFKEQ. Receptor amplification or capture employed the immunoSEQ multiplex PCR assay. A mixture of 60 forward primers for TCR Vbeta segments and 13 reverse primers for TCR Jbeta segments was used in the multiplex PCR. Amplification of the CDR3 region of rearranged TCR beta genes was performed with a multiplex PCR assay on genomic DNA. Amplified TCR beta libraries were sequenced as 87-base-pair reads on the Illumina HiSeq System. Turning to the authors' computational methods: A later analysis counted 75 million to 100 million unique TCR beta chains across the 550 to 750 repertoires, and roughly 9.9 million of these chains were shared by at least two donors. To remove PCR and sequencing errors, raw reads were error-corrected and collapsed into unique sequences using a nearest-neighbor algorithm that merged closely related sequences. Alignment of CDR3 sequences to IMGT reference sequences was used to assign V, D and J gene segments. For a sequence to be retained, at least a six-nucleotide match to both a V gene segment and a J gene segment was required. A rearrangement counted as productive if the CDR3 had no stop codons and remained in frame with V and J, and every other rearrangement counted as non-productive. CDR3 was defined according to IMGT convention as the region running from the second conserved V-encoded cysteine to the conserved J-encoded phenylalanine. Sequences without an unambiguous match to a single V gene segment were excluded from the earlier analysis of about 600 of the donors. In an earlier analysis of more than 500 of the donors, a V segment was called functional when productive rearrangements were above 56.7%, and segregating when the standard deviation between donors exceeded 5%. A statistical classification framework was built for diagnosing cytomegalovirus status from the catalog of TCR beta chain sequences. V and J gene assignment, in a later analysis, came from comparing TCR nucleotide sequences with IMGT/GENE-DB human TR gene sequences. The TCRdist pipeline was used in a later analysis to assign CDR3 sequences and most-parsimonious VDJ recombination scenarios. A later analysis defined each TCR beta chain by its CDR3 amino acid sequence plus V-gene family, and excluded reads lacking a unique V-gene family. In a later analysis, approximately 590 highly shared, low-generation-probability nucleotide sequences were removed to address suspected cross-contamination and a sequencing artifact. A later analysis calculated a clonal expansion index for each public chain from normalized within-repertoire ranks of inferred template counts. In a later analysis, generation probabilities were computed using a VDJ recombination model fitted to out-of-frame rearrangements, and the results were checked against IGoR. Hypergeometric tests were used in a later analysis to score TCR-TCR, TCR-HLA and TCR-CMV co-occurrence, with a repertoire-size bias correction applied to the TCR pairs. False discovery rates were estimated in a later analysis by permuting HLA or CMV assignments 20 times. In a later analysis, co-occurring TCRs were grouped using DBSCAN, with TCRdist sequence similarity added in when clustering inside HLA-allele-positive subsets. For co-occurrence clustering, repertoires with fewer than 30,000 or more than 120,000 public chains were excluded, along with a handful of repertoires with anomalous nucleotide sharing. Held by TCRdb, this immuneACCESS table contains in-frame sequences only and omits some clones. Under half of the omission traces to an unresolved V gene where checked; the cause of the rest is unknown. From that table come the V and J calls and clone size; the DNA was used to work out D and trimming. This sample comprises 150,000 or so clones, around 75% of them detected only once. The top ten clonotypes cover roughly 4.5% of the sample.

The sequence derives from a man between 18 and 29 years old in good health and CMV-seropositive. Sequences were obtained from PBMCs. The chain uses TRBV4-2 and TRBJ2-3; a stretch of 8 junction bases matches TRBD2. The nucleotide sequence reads TGTGCCAGCAGCCAAGTCGGGGGGGCTTTAGATACGCAGTATTTT. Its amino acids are CASSQVGGALDTQYF.